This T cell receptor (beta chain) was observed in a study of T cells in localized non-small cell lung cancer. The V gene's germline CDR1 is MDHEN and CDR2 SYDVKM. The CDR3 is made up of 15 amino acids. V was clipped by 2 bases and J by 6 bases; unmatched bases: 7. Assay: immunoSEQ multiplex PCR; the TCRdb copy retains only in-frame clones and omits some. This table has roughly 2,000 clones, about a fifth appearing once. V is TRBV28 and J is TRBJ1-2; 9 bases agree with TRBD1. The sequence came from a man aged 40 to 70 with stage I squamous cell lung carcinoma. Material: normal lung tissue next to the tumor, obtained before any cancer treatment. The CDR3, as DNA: TGTGCCAGCAGTTTAACGACAGGGGGACGTGATGGCTACACCTTC. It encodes CASSLTTGGRDGYTF.